Sequencing of this T cell receptor (beta chain) was carried out in a study of vaccination and CD4 T cells after COVID-19. The wider study: Cultures serving as controls received a peptide pool (CEFX or HIV-1 Nef) or no peptide. Overall study results and limits: The appearance of a median approximately 90% of reactive clones in convalescent patients occurred only post-vaccination.

The treatment denotes: roughly ten-day PBMC culture with coronavirus spike peptide pools or control peptides (ViraFEST assay). PCR-confirmed positives ranged from March to December 2020, preceding US Alpha, Beta and Delta variants. This CDR3 spans 16 amino acids. Researchers used the Oncomine TCR Beta short-read assay to sequence DNA from cultured CD4+ T cells. TCRdb called the PCR reads again in MiXCR, with one record for every CDR3 protein. The sample lists fewer than 20,000 distinct CDR3 sequences; approximately 53% were seen once. This clonotype was detected only a few times. As yet, its antigen is unknown.

The V call is TRBV21-1, the J call TRBJ2-7; the table's D call TRBD2 went unverified against the DNA. TRBV21-1 is termed a pseudogene. The starting material was CD4+ T cells from blood, cultured in vitro, obtained before SARS-CoV-2 vaccination. This TCR derives from a human donor who had recovered from COVID-19. The CDR3 bases are TGTGCCAGCAGCAAAATTCGTGCGGGAGGGGTCTACGAGCAGTACTTC. Translated, it gives CASSKIRAGGVYEQYF.